These T cell receptor beta chains were read from a single sample in a study of lymphopenia after photon versus proton radiotherapy. Data came from immunoSEQ multiplex PCR; TCRdb stores just in-frame clones and leaves some out. The sample holds tens of thousands of clones; about four fifths are singletons and the top ten take approximately 31%. Sample: peripheral blood, taken from a patient treated with photon-based radiotherapy. These receptor sequences come from a man in his fifties with gastric cancer. CDR3s include the opening cysteine and the closing phenylalanine or tryptophan. The D gene is left open where the match is weak. Clone size, where shown, is once, few, many, or a class for clones that have expanded.

j_gene | v_gene | abundance | d_gene | CDR3aa | CDR3nt
TRBJ2-7 | TRBV11-3 | once | - | CASSLSPTHEQYF | TGTGCCAGCAGCTTAAGCCCTACCCACGAGCAGTACTTC
TRBJ2-7 | TRBV23-1 | - | - | CASSQSRSGRIYEQYF | TGCGCCAGCAGTCAATCGCGGAGTGGGCGGATCTACGAGCAGTACTTC
TRBJ2-7 | TRBV5-1 | - | - | CASSLGGGYTYEQYF | TGCGCCAGCAGCTTGGGAGGGGGGTACACCTACGAGCAGTACTTC
TRBJ2-3 | TRBV27 | - | - | CASSSALYTDTQYF | TGTGCCAGCAGTTCCGCCCTCTACACAGATACGCAGTATTTT
TRBJ1-3 | TRBV7-9 | - | TRBD1 | CASSFDTGGVDTIYF | TGTGCCAGCAGCTTCGACACAGGGGGAGTAGACACCATATATTTT
TRBJ2-7 | TRBV4-1 | few | - | CASSQGPNYDYEQYF | TGCGCCAGCAGCCAAGGTCCTAACTATGACTACGAGCAGTACTTC
TRBJ1-4 | TRBV7-9 | many | - | CASSLAPGVIEKLFF | TGTGCCAGCAGCTTAGCCCCCGGTGTGATTGAAAAACTGTTTTTT
TRBJ2-2 | TRBV6-5 | - | - | CASSPVRAEAGELFF | TGTGCCAGCAGTCCAGTTCGTGCAGAGGCCGGGGAGCTGTTTTTT
TRBJ2-1 | TRBV7-2 | - | - | CASTRDHSYNEQFF | TGTGCCAGCACCCGGGACCACTCCTACAATGAGCAGTTCTTC
TRBJ1-1 | TRBV7-2 | - | - | CASSLVRDTEAFF | TGTGCCAGCAGCTTAGTAAGGGACACTGAAGCTTTCTTT
TRBJ2-5 | TRBV6-6 | - | TRBD2 | CASSSWEGEQETQYF | TGTGCCAGCAGTTCCTGGGAGGGAGAACAAGAGACCCAGTACTTC
TRBJ2-7 | TRBV27 | - | - | CASRDSYEQYF | TGTGCCAGCAGGGACAGTTACGAGCAGTACTTC
TRBJ2-7 | TRBV6-5 | - | TRBD1 | CASSPDRVSYEQYF | TGTGCCAGCAGCCCCGACAGGGTATCCTACGAGCAGTACTTC
TRBJ2-7 | TRBV5-6 | - | - | CASSLVGSGSYEQYF | TGTGCCAGCAGCCTAGTTGGTAGCGGCTCCTACGAGCAGTACTTC
TRBJ2-3 | TRBV7-2 | - | - | CASSAYRDTQYF | TGTGCCAGCAGCGCTTACAGGGATACGCAGTATTTT
TRBJ2-3 | TRBV12-5 | - | - | CASGLVGFVASTDTQYF | TGTGCTAGTGGTTTGGTGGGGTTTGTGGCTAGCACAGATACGCAGTATTTT
TRBJ1-2 | TRBV29-1 | - | - | CSVDRAAGYTF | TGCAGCGTTGACAGGGCGGCTGGCTACACCTTC
TRBJ2-2 | TRBV7-2 | few | TRBD1 | CASSPGTGLSGELFF | TGTGCCAGCAGCCCGGGGACAGGGTTGTCCGGGGAGCTGTTTTTT
TRBJ2-6 | TRBV28 | - | TRBD1 | CASSSDRGQVGANVLTF | TGTGCCAGCAGCTCGGACAGGGGGCAGGTTGGGGCCAACGTCCTGACTTTC
TRBJ2-3 | TRBV7-8 | - | - | CASSFGGMGSVDTQYF | TGTGCCAGCAGCTTTGGCGGAATGGGGAGCGTAGATACGCAGTATTTT
TRBJ2-7 | TRBV6-1 | - | TRBD2 | CASARLAGVLYEQYF | TGTGCCAGCGCTAGACTAGCGGGAGTACTTTACGAGCAGTACTTC
TRBJ2-7 | TRBV27 | - | - | CASRGDSYEQYF | TGTGCCAGCAGGGGCGACTCCTACGAGCAGTACTTC